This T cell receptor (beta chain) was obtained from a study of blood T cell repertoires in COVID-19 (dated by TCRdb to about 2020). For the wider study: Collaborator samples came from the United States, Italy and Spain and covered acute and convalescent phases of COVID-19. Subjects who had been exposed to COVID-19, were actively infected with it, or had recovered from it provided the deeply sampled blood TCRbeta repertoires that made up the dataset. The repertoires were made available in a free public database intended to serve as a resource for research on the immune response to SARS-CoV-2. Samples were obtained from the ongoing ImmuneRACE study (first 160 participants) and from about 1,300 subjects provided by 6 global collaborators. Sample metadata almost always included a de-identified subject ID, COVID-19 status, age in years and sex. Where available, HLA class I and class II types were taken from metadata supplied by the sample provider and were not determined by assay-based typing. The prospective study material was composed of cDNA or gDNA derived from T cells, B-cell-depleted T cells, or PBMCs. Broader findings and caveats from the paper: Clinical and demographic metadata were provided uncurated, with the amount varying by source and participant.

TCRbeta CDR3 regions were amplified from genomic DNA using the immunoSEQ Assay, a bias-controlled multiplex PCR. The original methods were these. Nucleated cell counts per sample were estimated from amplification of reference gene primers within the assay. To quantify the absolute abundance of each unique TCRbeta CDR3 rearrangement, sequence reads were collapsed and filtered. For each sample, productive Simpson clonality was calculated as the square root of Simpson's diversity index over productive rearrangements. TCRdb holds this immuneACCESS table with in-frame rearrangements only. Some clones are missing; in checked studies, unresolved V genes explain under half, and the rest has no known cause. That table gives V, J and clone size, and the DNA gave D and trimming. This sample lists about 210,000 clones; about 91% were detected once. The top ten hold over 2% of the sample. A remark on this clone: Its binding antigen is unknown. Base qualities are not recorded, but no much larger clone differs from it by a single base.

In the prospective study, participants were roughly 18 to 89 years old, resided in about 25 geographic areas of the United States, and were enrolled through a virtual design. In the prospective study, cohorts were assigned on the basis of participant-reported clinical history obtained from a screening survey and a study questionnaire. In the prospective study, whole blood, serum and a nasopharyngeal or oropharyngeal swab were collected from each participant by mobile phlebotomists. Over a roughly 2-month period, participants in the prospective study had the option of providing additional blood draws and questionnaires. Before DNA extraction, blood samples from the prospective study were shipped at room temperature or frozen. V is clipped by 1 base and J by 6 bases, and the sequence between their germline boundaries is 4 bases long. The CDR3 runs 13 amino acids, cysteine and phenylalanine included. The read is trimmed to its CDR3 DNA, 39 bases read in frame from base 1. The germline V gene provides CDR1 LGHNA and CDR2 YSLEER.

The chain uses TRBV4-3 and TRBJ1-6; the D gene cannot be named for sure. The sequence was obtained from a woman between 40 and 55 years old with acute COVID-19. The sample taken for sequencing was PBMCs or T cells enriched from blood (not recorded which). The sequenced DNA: TGCGCCAGCAGCCAAGCTGTTAATTCACCCCTCCACTTT. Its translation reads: CASSQAVNSPLHF.